This T cell receptor beta chain was identified in a study of cytomegalovirus exposure and HLA in healthy donors. Study summary: Out of fewer than 400 genotyped donors, about 84% belonged to the Caucasian-associated ancestry cluster.

Healthy people donating bone marrow made up the donors. The CDR3 extends over 15 amino acids. The J segment lost 7 bases and the V segment lost 2 bases, leaving 6 bases of the junction unmatched. The germline CDR1 and CDR2 sequences are SGHVS and FQNEAQ. Points from the study as a whole: Analysis performed later showed TCR beta chains linked to HLA being more clonally expanded than equally common others.

Comment on this clone: As yet, its antigen is unknown.

13 Jbeta primers and 60 Vbeta primers were used for the PCR. Generated by immunoSEQ multiplex PCR, the TCRdb table keeps only in-frame clones and is missing some. The data hold about 100,000 clones, with around four fifths observed a single time. This clonotype was sampled from a man aged 40-49 years in good health and CMV-seropositive. This sequence joins TRBV7-8 and TRBJ2-1; 9 bases align to TRBD1. The sequencing input was PBMCs. The CDR3 here is CASSLMGTGLNEQFF. CDR3 nucleotide sequence: TGTGCCAGCAGCTTAATGGGGACAGGGTTGAATGAGCAGTTCTTC.